This T cell receptor beta chain derives from a study of identifying expanded T cells in peripheral blood. Healthy donors had no documented immune events, such as infections, while sampled. V trimming: 3 bases; J trimming: 11 bases; junction bases outside the gene matches: 3. CDR1 and CDR2 from the germline V gene are KGHSH and LQKENI. This CDR3 contains 13 residues. Points from the study as a whole: About 1.2 clones differed between technical replicates, versus roughly 16 and 20 over time.

Notes on this clone: As yet, its antigen is unknown.

TCRdb's copy holds only in-frame clones and misses some; the assay was immunoSEQ multiplex PCR. Of 100,000 or so clones in the sample, 88% were seen once. Sequencing used blood. The TCR comes from a person between 18 and 75 years old in good health. The chain links TRBV18 to TRBJ2-6; 8 bases are shared with TRBD1. The CDR3 sequence is CASSPGTGDVLTF. In DNA form, the CDR3 reads TGTGCCAGCTCACCGGGGACAGGCGACGTCCTGACTTTC.